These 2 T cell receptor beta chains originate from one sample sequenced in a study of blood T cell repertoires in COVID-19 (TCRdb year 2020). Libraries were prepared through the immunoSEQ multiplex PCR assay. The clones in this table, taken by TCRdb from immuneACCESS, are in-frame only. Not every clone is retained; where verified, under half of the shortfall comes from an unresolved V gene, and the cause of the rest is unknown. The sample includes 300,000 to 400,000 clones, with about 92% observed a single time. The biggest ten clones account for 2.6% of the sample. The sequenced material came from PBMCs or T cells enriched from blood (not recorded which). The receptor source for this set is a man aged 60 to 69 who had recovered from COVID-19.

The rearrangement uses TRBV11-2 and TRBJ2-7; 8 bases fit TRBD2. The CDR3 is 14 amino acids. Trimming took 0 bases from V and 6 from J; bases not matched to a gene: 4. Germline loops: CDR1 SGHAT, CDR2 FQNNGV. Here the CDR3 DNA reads TGTGCCAGCAGCTTAGAGTCGGGACTAGGCGAGCAGTACTTC. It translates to CASSLESGLGEQYF.

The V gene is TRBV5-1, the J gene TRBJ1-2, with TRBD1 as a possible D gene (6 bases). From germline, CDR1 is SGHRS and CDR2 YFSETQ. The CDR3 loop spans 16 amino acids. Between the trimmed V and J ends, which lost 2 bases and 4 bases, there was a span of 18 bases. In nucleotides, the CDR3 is TGCGCCAGCAGCTTTTTACGGGACAAGGATCGCTATGGCTACACCTTC. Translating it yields CASSFLRDKDRYGYTF.